Listed below are T cell receptor beta chains from one sample, sequenced in a study of PD-1 blockade in classical Hodgkin lymphoma. Only in-frame clones appear in the TCRdb table, and some are missing; sequencing was by immunoSEQ multiplex PCR. The sample has roughly 17,000 clones; 83% are singletons. Here the sequenced sample was peripheral blood mononuclear cells (PBMCs), taken before the fourth cycle of nivolumab. The source of these receptors is a human donor with classical Hodgkin lymphoma. CDR3s include the opening cysteine and the closing phenylalanine or tryptophan. A D gene is named only where the DNA matches it firmly. The listing skips clone size in some rows; elsewhere it reads once, few, many or a size class.

j_call: TRBJ2-2; clone_size: -; v_call: TRBV7-8; d_call: -; cdr3_nt: TGTGCCAGCAGACGGTTGGGCGGGGAGCTGTTTTTT; cdr3_aa: CASRRLGGELFF
j_call: TRBJ2-7; clone_size: once; v_call: TRBV11-2; d_call: -; cdr3_nt: TGTGCCAGCAGCTTAGGGTCCGCATACGAGCAGTACTTC; cdr3_aa: CASSLGSAYEQYF
j_call: TRBJ2-1; clone_size: once; v_call: TRBV19; d_call: TRBD2; cdr3_nt: TGTGCCAGTAGTAGCGGGGGGGCCCTTTTTCATGAGCAGTTCTTC; cdr3_aa: CASSSGGALFHEQFF
j_call: TRBJ2-1; clone_size: -; v_call: TRBV14; d_call: TRBD1; cdr3_nt: TGTGCCAGCAGCCTTCACAGGGGGCGCGCTGACAATGAGCAGTTCTTC; cdr3_aa: CASSLHRGRADNEQFF
j_call: TRBJ1-2; clone_size: -; v_call: TRBV6-5; d_call: -; cdr3_nt: TGTGCCAGCAGTTACGGGGGCGCAGATGGCTACACCTTC; cdr3_aa: CASSYGGADGYTF
j_call: TRBJ2-7; clone_size: -; v_call: TRBV7-2; d_call: -; cdr3_nt: TGTGCCAGCAGCATCGACAGGCTCGGAGAGCAGTACTTC; cdr3_aa: CASSIDRLGEQYF
j_call: TRBJ1-2; clone_size: -; v_call: TRBV7-9; d_call: -; cdr3_nt: TGTGCCAGCAGCTCCAGCGGGGGGAGCGTCTATGGCTACACCTTC; cdr3_aa: CASSSSGGSVYGYTF
j_call: TRBJ2-3; clone_size: -; v_call: TRBV5-1; d_call: -; cdr3_nt: TGCGCCAGCAGCTTGGCCGTGGGGGGAATTGATACGCAGTATTTT; cdr3_aa: CASSLAVGGIDTQYF
j_call: TRBJ1-6; clone_size: -; v_call: TRBV5-1; d_call: -; cdr3_nt: TGCGCCAGCAGCTTGGAGTCAGGGCTCGGGTCACCCCTCCACTTT; cdr3_aa: CASSLESGLGSPLHF
j_call: TRBJ2-1; clone_size: -; v_call: TRBV29-1; d_call: TRBD1; cdr3_nt: TGCAGCGGGACAGGGGTTTACAATGAGCAGTTCTTC; cdr3_aa: CSGTGVYNEQFF
j_call: TRBJ2-7; clone_size: -; v_call: TRBV5-1; d_call: TRBD1; cdr3_nt: TGCGCCAGCAGCCCGGACAGGGTAATTAACTACGAGCAGTACTTC; cdr3_aa: CASSPDRVINYEQYF
j_call: TRBJ1-3; clone_size: -; v_call: TRBV5-5; d_call: -; cdr3_nt: TGTGCCAGCAGCTCTCCGGGGTCTGGAAACACCATATATTTT; cdr3_aa: CASSSPGSGNTIYF
j_call: TRBJ1-2; clone_size: -; v_call: TRBV5-1; d_call: TRBD1; cdr3_nt: TGCGCCAGCAGCCCTAACCCAGGGGGCTATGGCTACACCTTC; cdr3_aa: CASSPNPGGYGYTF
j_call: TRBJ2-1; clone_size: -; v_call: TRBV10-3; d_call: TRBD2; cdr3_nt: TGTGCCATCAAAAAGGGACTAGCGGGATTGTTGGGTCACAATGAGCAGTTCTTC; cdr3_aa: CAIKKGLAGLLGHNEQFF
j_call: TRBJ2-7; clone_size: once; v_call: TRBV6-5; d_call: -; cdr3_nt: TGTGCCAGCAGCCCGGATTTGGGCGAGCAGTACTTC; cdr3_aa: CASSPDLGEQYF
j_call: TRBJ2-2; clone_size: few; v_call: TRBV27; d_call: -; cdr3_nt: TGTGCCAGCAGTTTAGAATTAGTTTCCGGGGAGCTGTTTTTT; cdr3_aa: CASSLELVSGELFF
j_call: TRBJ2-4; clone_size: -; v_call: TRBV7-9; d_call: -; cdr3_nt: TGTGCCAGCAGCTTAGCGACGGGATCCAAAAACATTCAGTACTTC; cdr3_aa: CASSLATGSKNIQYF
j_call: TRBJ1-5; clone_size: -; v_call: TRBV7-2; d_call: -; cdr3_nt: TGTGCCAGCAGCTTAGCGTCATCACTGGTCTTACTCCAGGGTGAACAGCCCCAGCATTTT; cdr3_aa: CASSLASSLVLLQGEQPQHF
j_call: TRBJ1-5; clone_size: once; v_call: TRBV4-1; d_call: TRBD1; cdr3_nt: TGCGCCAGCAGCAGGGACAGGGGAGCTAATCAGCCCCAGCATTTT; cdr3_aa: CASSRDRGANQPQHF
j_call: TRBJ1-4; clone_size: -; v_call: TRBV6-5; d_call: -; cdr3_nt: TGTGCCAGCAGTAGTCTCCAGACTAATGAAAAACTGTTTTTT; cdr3_aa: CASSSLQTNEKLFF
j_call: TRBJ2-1; clone_size: -; v_call: TRBV2; d_call: -; cdr3_nt: TGTGCCAGCAGTGAAGGGTCGGGGGTCGATGAGCAGTTCTTC; cdr3_aa: CASSEGSGVDEQFF
j_call: TRBJ1-3; clone_size: once; v_call: TRBV9; d_call: -; cdr3_nt: TGTGCCAGCAGCGTGCAGGAGTCAGGAAACACCATATATTTT; cdr3_aa: CASSVQESGNTIYF
j_call: TRBJ1-1; clone_size: -; v_call: TRBV7-2; d_call: TRBD1; cdr3_nt: TGTGCCAGCAGGGCCGGGACAGCGGACACTGAAGCTTTCTTT; cdr3_aa: CASRAGTADTEAFF
j_call: TRBJ1-1; clone_size: -; v_call: TRBV19; d_call: -; cdr3_nt: TGTGCCAGTAGTTCGCAAATATTATTTGGGGGGATAAGGGATGAAGCTTTCTTT; cdr3_aa: CASSSQILFGGIRDEAFF
j_call: TRBJ2-5; clone_size: few; v_call: TRBV10-3; d_call: -; cdr3_nt: TGTGCCATCAGTGAGACCGGGGGTCGGGAGACCCAGTACTTC; cdr3_aa: CAISETGGRETQYF
j_call: TRBJ1-3; clone_size: -; v_call: TRBV6-5; d_call: -; cdr3_nt: TGTGCCAGCAGTTCAGGACTGCTCTCTGGAAACACCATATATTTT; cdr3_aa: CASSSGLLSGNTIYF
j_call: TRBJ2-7; clone_size: -; v_call: TRBV23-1; d_call: -; cdr3_nt: TGCGCCAGCAGTCTAAACAGGGAAGTGCAGTACTTC; cdr3_aa: CASSLNREVQYF
j_call: TRBJ1-2; clone_size: -; v_call: TRBV7-2; d_call: TRBD1; cdr3_nt: TGTGCCAGCAGCGCGGGACAGGGGGCAGATGGCTACACCTTC; cdr3_aa: CASSAGQGADGYTF
j_call: TRBJ1-5; clone_size: -; v_call: TRBV12-5; d_call: -; cdr3_nt: TGTGCTAGTGGTCTAACAGGTATCCAGCCCCAGCATTTT; cdr3_aa: CASGLTGIQPQHF
j_call: TRBJ2-7; clone_size: -; v_call: TRBV6-6; d_call: -; cdr3_nt: TGTGCCAGCAGGCCGGGTCTCTCCTACGAGCAGTACTTC; cdr3_aa: CASRPGLSYEQYF
j_call: TRBJ1-3; clone_size: once; v_call: TRBV25-1; d_call: TRBD1; cdr3_nt: TGTGCCAGCAGTGTCGGGACAGGGGGAAACACCATATATTTT; cdr3_aa: CASSVGTGGNTIYF
j_call: TRBJ1-5; clone_size: once; v_call: TRBV6-5; d_call: -; cdr3_nt: TGTGCCAGCAGTTACAGTTATAGCAATCAGCCCCAGCATTTT; cdr3_aa: CASSYSYSNQPQHF
j_call: TRBJ2-5; clone_size: -; v_call: TRBV28; d_call: -; cdr3_nt: TGTGCCAGCAGTTCGCGACAGCAAGAGACCCAGTACTTC; cdr3_aa: CASSSRQQETQYF
j_call: TRBJ1-5; clone_size: -; v_call: TRBV4-1; d_call: -; cdr3_nt: TGCGCCAGCAGCCAGGGTGTCCATAGCAATCAGCCCCAGCATTTT; cdr3_aa: CASSQGVHSNQPQHF
j_call: TRBJ2-3; clone_size: few; v_call: TRBV5-1; d_call: TRBD2; cdr3_nt: TGCGCCAGCAGCCACGGGGGGACAGATACGCAGTATTTT; cdr3_aa: CASSHGGTDTQYF
j_call: TRBJ2-7; clone_size: -; v_call: TRBV19; d_call: -; cdr3_nt: TGTGCCAGTAGTATCCGGGACAACTCCTACGAGCAGTACTTC; cdr3_aa: CASSIRDNSYEQYF